The sample holds a few counts of the clone carrying this TCR beta chain. Its target is not known. The data were obtained in a study of cytomegalovirus exposure and HLA in healthy donors. Study-level findings and limits: When presence/absence was analysed, sequencing depth was taken to be roughly uniform across donors. Cytomegalovirus association was listed for 164 TCR beta chains.

V shed 5 bases and J 2 bases; nucleotides not matched to a gene: 6. Germline V gene lookup returns CDR1 MDHEN and CDR2 SYDVKM. The CDR3 is made up of 14 amino acids. PCR employed 60 Vbeta and 13 Jbeta primers. Per the study methods: Unique TCR beta chains numbered about 79 million in a later analysis, with roughly 11 million shared. Sequencing used immunoSEQ multiplex PCR; TCRdb keeps in-frame clones, though not all of them. That table supplies the V and J calls and clone size; D and trimming were determined from the DNA. The repertoire holds nearly 95,000 clones, with around 8% as singletons. Donors showed nominal health when sampled, although they likely had unrecorded immune exposures.

The genes are TRBV28 and TRBJ2-7; 7 nucleotides match TRBD1. This receptor was taken from a man aged 45-60 years in good health and CMV-seronegative. Sequencing used PBMCs. The CDR3 protein is CASSVTGKAYEQYF. CDR3 nucleotides: TGTGCCAGCAGTGTGACAGGGAAGGCCTACGAGCAGTACTTC.